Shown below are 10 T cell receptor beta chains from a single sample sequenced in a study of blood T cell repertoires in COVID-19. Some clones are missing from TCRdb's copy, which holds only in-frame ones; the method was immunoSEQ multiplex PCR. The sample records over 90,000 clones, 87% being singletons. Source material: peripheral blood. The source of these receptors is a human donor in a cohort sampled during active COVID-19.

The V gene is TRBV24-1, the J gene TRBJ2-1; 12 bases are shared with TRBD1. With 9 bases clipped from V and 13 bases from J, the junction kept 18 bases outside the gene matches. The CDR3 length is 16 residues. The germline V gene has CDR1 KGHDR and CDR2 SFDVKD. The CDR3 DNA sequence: TGTGCCACCGGCCGGATAGGGACAGGGGGCGGATTTATCCAGTTCTTC. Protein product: CATGRIGTGGGFIQFF.

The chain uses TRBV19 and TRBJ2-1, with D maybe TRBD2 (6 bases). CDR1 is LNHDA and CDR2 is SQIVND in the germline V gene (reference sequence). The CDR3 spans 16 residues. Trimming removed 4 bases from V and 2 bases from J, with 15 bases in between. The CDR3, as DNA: TGTGCCAGTAGTAATTACGAGCGGACTACCTACAATGAGCAGTTCTTC. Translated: CASSNYERTTYNEQFF.

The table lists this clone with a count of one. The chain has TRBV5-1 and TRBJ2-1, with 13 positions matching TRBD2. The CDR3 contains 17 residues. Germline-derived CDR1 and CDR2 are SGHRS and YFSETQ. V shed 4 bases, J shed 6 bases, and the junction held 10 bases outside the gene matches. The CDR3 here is CASSLGLAGLGPNEQFF. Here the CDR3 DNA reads TGCGCCAGCAGCCTGGGACTAGCGGGACTAGGGCCCAATGAGCAGTTCTTC.

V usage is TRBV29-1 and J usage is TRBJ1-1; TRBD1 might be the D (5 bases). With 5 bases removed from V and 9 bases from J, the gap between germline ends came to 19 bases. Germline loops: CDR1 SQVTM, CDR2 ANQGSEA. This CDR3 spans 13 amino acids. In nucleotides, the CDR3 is TGCAGCGTTAACCGGGACTTGCTCCAAAAAGCTTTCTTT. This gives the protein CSVNRDLLQKAFF.

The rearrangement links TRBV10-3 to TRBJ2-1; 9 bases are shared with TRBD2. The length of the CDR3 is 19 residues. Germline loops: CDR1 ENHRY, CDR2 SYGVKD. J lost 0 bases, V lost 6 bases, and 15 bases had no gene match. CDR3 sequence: CAISPLGSGGAASYNEQFF. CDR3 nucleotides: TGTGCCATCAGCCCCTTAGGTAGCGGGGGTGCCGCCTCCTACAATGAGCAGTTCTTC.

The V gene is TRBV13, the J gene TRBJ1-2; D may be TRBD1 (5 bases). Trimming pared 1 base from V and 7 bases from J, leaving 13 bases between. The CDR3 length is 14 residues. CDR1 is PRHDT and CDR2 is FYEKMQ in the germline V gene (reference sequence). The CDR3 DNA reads TGTGCCAGCAGCTTAGTAGGGCGGGGGAGTGGCTACACCTTC. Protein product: CASSLVGRGSGYTF.

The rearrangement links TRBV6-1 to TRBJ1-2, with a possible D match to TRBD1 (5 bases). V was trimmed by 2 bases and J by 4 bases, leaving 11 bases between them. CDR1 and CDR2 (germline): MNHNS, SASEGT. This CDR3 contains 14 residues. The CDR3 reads CASSESGTAYGYTF. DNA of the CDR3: TGTGCCAGCAGTGAATCAGGGACTGCCTATGGCTACACCTTC.

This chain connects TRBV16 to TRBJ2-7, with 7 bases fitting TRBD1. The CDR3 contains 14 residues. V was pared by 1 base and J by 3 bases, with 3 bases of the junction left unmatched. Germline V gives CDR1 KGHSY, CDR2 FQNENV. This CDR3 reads CASSQFGTDYEQYF. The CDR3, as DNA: TGTGCCAGCAGCCAATTCGGGACAGACTACGAGCAGTACTTC.

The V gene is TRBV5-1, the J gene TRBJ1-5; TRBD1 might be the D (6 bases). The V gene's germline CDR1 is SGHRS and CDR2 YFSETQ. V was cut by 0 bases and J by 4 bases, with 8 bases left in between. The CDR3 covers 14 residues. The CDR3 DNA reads TGCGCCAGCAGCTTGGAAGGGGGTAATCAGCCCCAGCATTTT. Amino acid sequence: CASSLEGGNQPQHF.

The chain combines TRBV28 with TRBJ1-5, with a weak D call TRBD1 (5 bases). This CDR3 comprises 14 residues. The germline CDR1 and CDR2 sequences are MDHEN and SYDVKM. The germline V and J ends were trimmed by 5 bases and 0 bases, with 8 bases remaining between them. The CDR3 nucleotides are TGTGCCAGCAGTGACAGCAATAGCAATCAGCCCCAGCATTTT. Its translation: CASSDSNSNQPQHF.